Below, one T cell receptor (beta chain) is given with its context. The antigen remains undetermined. Repertoires were generated with immunoSEQ multiplex PCR, while TCRdb's copy carries only in-frame clones and drops some. Here the sample spans approximately 450,000 clones, around nine tenths being singletons. Per the germline V gene, CDR1 is GTSNPN and CDR2 is SVGIG (reference sequence). V dropped 3 bases and J dropped 8 bases, with 20 bases sitting between them. The CDR3 loop spans 16 amino acids. Treatment specified: 19 received Ad26.COV2.S at low or high dose, single or two shots; a few received placebo; per-sample allocation not given. Specimens were obtained on day 63 following the first vaccine or placebo injection. These data are taken from a study of Ad26.COV2.S vaccination and SARS-CoV-2 variants. Study-level points and caveats: Compared with placebo recipients, vaccine recipients had higher spike-specific TCR breadth. Non-spike TCR breadth did not differ much between vaccine and placebo recipients.

This sequence joins TRBV30 and TRBJ1-6; D is uncertain. The sample was peripheral blood, taken in a trial of Ad26.COV2.S vaccine versus placebo. The TCR originated in a person between 18 and 65 years old who received the Ad26.COV2.S COVID-19 vaccine or a placebo. CDR3 in amino acids: CAWSALFGELYSPLHF. The CDR3 DNA reads TGTGCCTGGAGCGCCCTTTTTGGGGAGCTTTATTCACCCCTCCACTTT.